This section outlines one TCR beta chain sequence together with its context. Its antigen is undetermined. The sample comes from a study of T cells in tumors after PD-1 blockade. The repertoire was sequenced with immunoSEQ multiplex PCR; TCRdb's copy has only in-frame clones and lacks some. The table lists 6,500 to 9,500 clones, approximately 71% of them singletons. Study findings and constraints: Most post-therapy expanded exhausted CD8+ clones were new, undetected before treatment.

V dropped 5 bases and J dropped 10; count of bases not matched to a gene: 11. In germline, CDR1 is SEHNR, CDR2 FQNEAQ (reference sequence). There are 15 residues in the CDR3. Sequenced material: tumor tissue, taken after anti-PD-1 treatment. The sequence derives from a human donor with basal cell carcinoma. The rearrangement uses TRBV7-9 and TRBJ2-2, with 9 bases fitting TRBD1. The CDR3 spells CASSLSGTGREELFF. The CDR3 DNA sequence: TGTGCCAGCAGCCTTTCCGGGACAGGGAGGGAGGAGCTGTTTTTT.